This T cell receptor (beta chain) came from a study of shared clonotypes between healthy human individuals. Study-wide background: There were three CD4 naive, three CD4 memory, two CD8 naive and one CD8 memory plates per donor.

Generated by immunoSEQ multiplex PCR, the TCRdb table keeps only in-frame clones and is missing some. The sample shows more than 550,000 clones, around 90% of them seen only once. Germline V gene sequence: CDR1 MDHEN, CDR2 SYDVKM. With V trimmed by 5 bases and J by 4 bases, 8 bases remained unmatched. The CDR3 spans 15 residues. The receptor was isolated from a man in his late teens or twenties in good health. Some clones in this sample may be carry-over from other donors' samples. Sequencing was carried out using memory CD8+ T cells from PBMCs. Subset in this sample: CD45RO+ cells pooled with CCR7-negative TemRA cells. The chain uses TRBV28 and TRBJ2-7, with 10 nucleotides matching TRBD1. The DNA for the CDR3 is TGTGCCAGCAGTATTCGGGACAGGGGACCGTACGAGCAGTACTTC. This codes for CASSIRDRGPYEQYF.